One sample yielded the 28 T cell receptor beta chains listed below, sequenced in a study of human T cells and chemical hapten exposure. Regarding time point: patch test 2, 6 weeks after DPC sensitization. This sample's treatment: therapeutic diphenylcyclopropenone sensitization with weekly scalp DPC. TCRdb processed the RACE reads anew with MiXCR; each CDR3 protein has one entry. The sample carries under 75,000 distinct CDR3 sequences, 8.5% recorded once. Sequenced material: whole blood, taken in connection with sensitization to the hapten diphenylcyclopropenone (DPC). These TCRs come from a woman between 45 and 60 years old with alopecia areata. Some clones in this sample may be carry-over from other donors' samples.

This chain uses TRBV7-2 with TRBJ2-5; TRBD2 agrees at 11 bases. The germline gives CDR1 SGHTA, CDR2 FQGNSA. The V gene end was trimmed by 3 bases and the J gene end by 5 bases; junction bases not matched to a gene: 5. The CDR3 runs to 15 residues. The CDR3 coding sequence is TGTGCCAGCAGCTTTAGCGGGGGGGGCCCGGAGACCCAGTACTTC. Encoded protein: CASSFSGGGPETQYF.

This clonotype was seen ten or more times. The chain carries TRBV5-1 and TRBJ1-4, with D uncertain. CDR1 and CDR2 from the germline V gene are SGHRS and YFSETQ. CDR3 length: 13 amino acids. Trimming cost V 7 bases and J 8 bases, with 15 bases left between them. The CDR3 DNA is TGCGCCAGCGCCGGGAGTTCTGGCGAAAAACTGTTTTTT. This codes for CASAGSSGEKLFF.

This clonotype showed up just a few times. The chain has TRBV6-1 and TRBJ2-7, with a possible D match to TRBD1 (6 bases). Per germline, CDR1 MNHNS and CDR2 SASEGT. The CDR3 runs to 14 residues. With 0 bases removed from V and 5 bases from J, the gap between germline ends came to 11 bases. Written as DNA, the CDR3 is TGTGCCAGCAGTGAAGCTGGCCAGGGGAACGAGCAGTACTTC. Protein product: CASSEAGQGNEQYF.

At least ten counts were recorded for this clonotype. V usage is TRBV29-1 and J usage is TRBJ1-2; 7 nucleotides agree with TRBD1. This CDR3 region has 12 residues. Germline V lookup: CDR1 SQVTM, CDR2 ANQGSEA. The V and J ends lost 8 bases and 4 bases, in that order; junction bases with no gene match: 7. The DNA for the CDR3 is TGCAGCACCAGGGACAGTCTCTATGGCTACACCTTC. This gives the protein CSTRDSLYGYTF.

This clonotype was detected ten times or more. This rearrangement joins TRBV4-3 to TRBJ2-3; 11 bases map to TRBD2. Trimming at V came to 3 bases and at J to 4 bases, leaving 9 bases not matched to a gene. The germline V gene has CDR1 LGHNA and CDR2 YSLEER. The CDR3 runs 17 residues. As DNA, the CDR3 is TGCGCCAGCAGCCAGGCCCCAACTAGCGGGAGCGCAGATACGCAGTATTTT. This gives the protein CASSQAPTSGSADTQYF.

The sample holds many counts of this clonotype. CDR3 amino acids: CASSFYPTGTGDGYTF. CDR3 nucleotide sequence: TGTGCCAGCAGCTTCTACCCGACAGGAACAGGGGATGGCTACACCTTC. The gene calls are TRBV5-6 and TRBJ1-2; 7 bases line up with TRBD1. The germline V gene encodes CDR1 SGHDT and CDR2 YYEEEE. The CDR3 length is 16 residues. Trimming removed 2 bases from V and 6 bases from J; junction bases left unmatched: 13.

A few counts support this clonotype. The V gene is TRBV5-5, the J gene TRBJ2-3; 8 nucleotides agree with TRBD2. V shed 3 bases and J 2 bases; nucleotides not matched to a gene: 5. The CDR3 spans 15 residues. The germline gives CDR1 SGHKS, CDR2 YYEKEE (reference sequence). The CDR3 here is CASSWWTSFTDTQYF. In nucleotides, the CDR3 is TGTGCCAGCAGCTGGTGGACTAGCTTCACAGATACGCAGTATTTT.

The rearrangement joins TRBV3-1 to TRBJ2-7; D call uncertain. The CDR3 loop spans 13 amino acids. V lost 3 bases to trimming and J lost 4 bases, with 10 bases between them. Germline lookup yields CDR1 LGHDT and CDR2 YNNKEL (reference sequence). The CDR3 loop is CASSQADGYEQYF. The CDR3 coding sequence is TGTGCCAGCAGCCAGGCGGACGGGTACGAGCAGTACTTC.

The V and J genes are TRBV12-3 or TRBV12-4 and TRBJ1-3; D gene ambiguous. The length of the CDR3 is 14 residues. Trimming shortened V by 6 bases and J by 4 bases, and 13 bases separated the two germline ends. CDR3 sequence reads: CASRPGRRGNTIYF. CDR3 DNA: TGTGCCAGCAGACCGGGGAGACGGGGAAACACCATATATTTT.

The chain recombines TRBV3-1 with TRBJ1-1; D gene uncertain. V was clipped by 0 bases and J by 8 bases, with 13 bases between them. The germline V gene has CDR1 LGHDT and CDR2 YNNKEL (reference sequence). This CDR3 contains 14 residues. Here the CDR3 DNA reads TGTGCCAGCAGCCAAGATCCGGGAGTCAGGGAAGCTTTCTTT. This translates into CASSQDPGVREAFF.

This clonotype was seen many times. The CDR3 spells CSVEWTSGSTDTQYF. The CDR3 DNA sequence: TGCAGCGTTGAGTGGACTAGCGGGAGCACAGATACGCAGTATTTT. The rearrangement joins TRBV29-1 to TRBJ2-3; 11 nucleotides align to TRBD2. Germline assignment: CDR1 SQVTM and CDR2 ANQGSEA. Trimming at V came to 3 bases and at J to 0 bases, leaving 2 bases not matched to a gene. The CDR3 length is 15 residues.

The chain uses TRBV6-2 or TRBV6-3 and TRBJ1-2; the match to TRBD1 covers 7 bases. Losses at the gene ends were 2 bases for V and 8 bases for J; bases not matched to a gene: 11. This CDR3 spans 15 amino acids. Germline loops: CDR1 MNHEY, CDR2 SVGEGT. The CDR3 loop is CASSYAPWQTGGYTF. The CDR3 DNA follows: TGTGCCAGCAGTTACGCCCCGTGGCAGACAGGGGGCTACACCTTC.

This clonotype was seen repeatedly, ten times or more. The rearrangement joins TRBV7-2 to TRBJ1-6, with D possibly being TRBD1 (5 bases). Looked up from germline, CDR1 is SGHTA and CDR2 is FQGNSA. CDR3 length: 14 amino acids. Trimming left V 1 base short and J 11 bases short, with 12 bases between. CDR3: CASSLEQAGAPLHF. CDR3 DNA: TGTGCCAGCAGCTTAGAACAGGCCGGGGCACCCCTCCACTTT.

The chain joins TRBV6-2 or TRBV6-3 to TRBJ2-7; D is undetermined. Germline V CDR1 and CDR2: MNHEY, SVGEGT. V was pared by 7 bases and J by 3 bases, with 10 bases between. The CDR3 is 12 residues long. DNA for the CDR3: TGTGCCAGCACCCATGGGCGCTACGAGCAGTACTTC. This sequence encodes CASTHGRYEQYF.

The V and J genes are TRBV6-2 or TRBV6-3 and TRBJ1-1; a possible D gene is TRBD1 (6 bases). Trimming took 6 bases from V and 6 from J, leaving 20 bases between them. CDR1 and CDR2 from the germline V gene are MNHEY and SVGEGT. The CDR3 sequence is 15 residues long. The DNA of the CDR3 is TGTGCCAGCAGCTTCCCACAGGGTGGAGCGGCTGAAGCTTTCTTT. As protein: CASSFPQGGAAEAFF.

This clonotype has only a few counts. The chain joins TRBV20-1 to TRBJ2-7; possible D gene TRBD2, 5 bases. The CDR3 is 14 residues long. V was clipped by 6 bases and J by 0 bases, with 15 bases between them. Looked up from germline, CDR1 is DFQATT and CDR2 is SNEGSKA (reference sequence). CDR3 residues: CSARISASSYEQYF. Here the CDR3 DNA reads TGCAGTGCCCGGATTAGCGCGAGCTCCTACGAGCAGTACTTC.

This clonotype was counted at least ten times. The genes are TRBV28 and TRBJ1-2, with TRBD1 matching 9 bases. V shed 5 bases and J 4 bases; nucleotides not matched to a gene: 8. Germline V lookup: CDR1 MDHEN, CDR2 SYDVKM. The CDR3 loop spans 15 amino acids. In DNA form, the CDR3 reads TGTGCCAGCAGTCCCTCTTTGGGACAGGGCTATGGCTACACCTTC. Translated, it gives CASSPSLGQGYGYTF.

This clonotype was seen only a few times. The CDR3 spells CAIRTGSGDGGAGPDTQYF. In DNA, the CDR3 is TGTGCCATCAGGACCGGGTCCGGGGATGGCGGGGCCGGGCCAGATACGCAGTATTTT. The chain combines TRBV10-3 with TRBJ2-3; TRBD2 is a possible D gene (6 bases). The CDR3 has 19 residues. From germline, CDR1 is ENHRY and CDR2 SYGVKD. The V end was cut by 6 bases, the J end by 4 bases, with 29 bases between.

The J gene is TRBJ2-7, the V gene TRBV9; D not resolved. The ends were cut back, 0 bases at V and 7 bases at J, with 5 bases in the middle. The length of the CDR3 is 11 residues. Germline values: CDR1 SGDLS, CDR2 YYNGEE. CDR3 sequence (DNA): TGTGCCAGCAGCGTAGCCGGGGAGCAGTACTTC. This translates into CASSVAGEQYF.

For this clonotype: The junction departs from the called germline gene at one end, perhaps through a read error. The chain employs TRBV12-3 or TRBV12-4 and TRBJ1-5; D call uncertain. The CDR3 runs to 14 residues. The CDR3 nucleotides are TGTGCCAGCAGTTTGAGAGTAGAAGGTCAGTCCCAGCATTTT. Its translation: CASSLRVEGQSQHF.

This clonotype appeared a single time. The chain combines TRBV21-1 with TRBJ2-7; the table's D call of TRBD1 was not tested on the DNA. TRBV21-1 is a pseudogene locus. The CDR3 runs 11 residues. Here the CDR3 reads CASYRAYEQYF. CDR3 sequence (DNA): TGTGCCAGCTACAGGGCCTACGAGCAGTACTTC.

V gene TRBV28 combines with J gene TRBJ2-3, with 10 bases that match TRBD1. The germline V gene encodes CDR1 MDHEN and CDR2 SYDVKM. CDR3 length: 16 residues. J lost 3 bases, V lost 2 bases, and 5 bases had no gene match. In DNA form, the CDR3 reads TGTGCCAGCAGTTTAACCGGGACAGGGGTGACAGATACGCAGTATTTT. This translates into CASSLTGTGVTDTQYF.

This clonotype was seen a few times. This chain uses TRBV12-3 or TRBV12-4 with TRBJ2-1; tentatively, D is TRBD1 or TRBD2 (5 bases each). This CDR3 spans 17 amino acids. The ends were cut back, 2 bases at V and 9 bases at J, with 23 bases in the middle. CDR3 residues: CASSLRDLARGFVEQFF. The CDR3 DNA reads TGTGCCAGCAGTTTACGGGACCTAGCTAGGGGCTTTGTTGAGCAGTTCTTC.

The rearrangement uses TRBV18 and TRBJ2-1, with TRBD2 matching over 10 bases. Losses at the gene ends were 5 bases for V and 5 bases for J; bases not matched to a gene: 3. Germline V gives CDR1 KGHSH, CDR2 LQKENI. The CDR3 covers 14 residues. The CDR3 region has the DNA TGTGCCAGCTCAGGCACTAGCGGGAACAATGAGCAGTTCTTC. Translation gives CASSGTSGNNEQFF.

The chain has TRBV9 and TRBJ2-1, with 9 bases identical to TRBD1. The V and J ends lost 4 bases and 5 bases, in that order; junction bases with no gene match: 7. The CDR3 consists of 15 residues. Germline V gene data show CDR1 as SGDLS and CDR2 as YYNGEE. CDR3 coding DNA: TGTGCCAGCAGCTCCTCCGGGACAGGGCACAATGAGCAGTTCTTC. It yields the protein CASSSSGTGHNEQFF.

This clonotype was seen more than once but under ten times. The chain recombines TRBV10-3 with TRBJ2-5, with 15 nucleotides matching TRBD2. Per germline, CDR1 ENHRY and CDR2 SYGVKD. V gave up 9 bases and J gave up 5 bases; unmatched junction bases: 7. CDR3 size: 15 residues. Here the CDR3 reads CAIPGLAGGRETQYF. The CDR3 DNA follows: TGTGCCATTCCGGGACTAGCGGGAGGAAGGGAGACCCAGTACTTC.

This clonotype was detected a few times. This chain joins TRBV5-8 and TRBJ2-7; 9 nucleotides align to TRBD2. The trim removed 0 bases at V and 2 bases at J, leaving 9 bases unmatched. The CDR3 has 17 amino acids. Germline CDR1 SGHTS, CDR2 YDEGEE. CDR3 loop: CASSLGPPGGGAYEQYF. The CDR3 nucleotides are TGTGCCAGCAGCTTGGGCCCCCCGGGCGGGGGGGCCTACGAGCAGTACTTC.

This clonotype was detected only a few times. V gene TRBV20-1 combines with J gene TRBJ1-2, with D perhaps matching TRBD1 (6 bases). Germline V lookup: CDR1 DFQATT, CDR2 SNEGSKA (reference sequence). V was pared by 0 bases and J by 6 bases, with 17 bases between. This CDR3 spans 15 amino acids. This chain's CDR3 is CSARDPRGSVDGYTF. CDR3 DNA sequence: TGCAGTGCTAGAGATCCCAGGGGAAGTGTGGATGGCTACACCTTC.